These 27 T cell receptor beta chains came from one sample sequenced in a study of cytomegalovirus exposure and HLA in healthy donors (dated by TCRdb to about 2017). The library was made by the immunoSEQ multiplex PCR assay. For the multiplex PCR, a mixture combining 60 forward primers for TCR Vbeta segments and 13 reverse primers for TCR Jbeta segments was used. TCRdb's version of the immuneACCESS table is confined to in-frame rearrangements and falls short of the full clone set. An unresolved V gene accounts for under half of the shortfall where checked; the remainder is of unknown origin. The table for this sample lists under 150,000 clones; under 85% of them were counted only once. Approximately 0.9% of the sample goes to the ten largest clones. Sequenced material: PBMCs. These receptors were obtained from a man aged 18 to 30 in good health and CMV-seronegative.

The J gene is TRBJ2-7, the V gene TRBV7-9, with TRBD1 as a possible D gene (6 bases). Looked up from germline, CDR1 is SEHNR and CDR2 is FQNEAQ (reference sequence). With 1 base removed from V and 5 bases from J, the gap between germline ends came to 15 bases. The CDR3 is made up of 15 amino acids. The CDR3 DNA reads TGTGCCAGCAGCTTAGTAACAGGGATGCCGGACGAGCAGTACTTC. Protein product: CASSLVTGMPDEQYF.

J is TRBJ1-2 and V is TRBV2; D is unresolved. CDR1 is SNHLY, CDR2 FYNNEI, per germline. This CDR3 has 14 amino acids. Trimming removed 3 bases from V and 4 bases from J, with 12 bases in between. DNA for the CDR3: TGTGCCAGCAGTGATTGGGGAGGAATCTATGGCTACACCTTC. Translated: CASSDWGGIYGYTF.

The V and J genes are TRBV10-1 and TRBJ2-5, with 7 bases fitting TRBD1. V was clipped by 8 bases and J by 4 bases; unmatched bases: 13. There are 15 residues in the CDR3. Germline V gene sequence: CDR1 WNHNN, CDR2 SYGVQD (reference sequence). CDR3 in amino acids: CASLPKDRLGETQYF. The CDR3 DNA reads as TGCGCCAGCCTGCCGAAGGACAGGCTAGGAGAGACCCAGTACTTC.

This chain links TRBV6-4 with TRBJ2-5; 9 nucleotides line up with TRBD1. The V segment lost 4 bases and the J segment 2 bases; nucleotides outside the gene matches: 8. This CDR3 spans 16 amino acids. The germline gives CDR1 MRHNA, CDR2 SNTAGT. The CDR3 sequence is CASSVKPGQGQETQYF. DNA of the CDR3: TGTGCCAGCAGTGTCAAGCCGGGACAGGGACAAGAGACCCAGTACTTC.

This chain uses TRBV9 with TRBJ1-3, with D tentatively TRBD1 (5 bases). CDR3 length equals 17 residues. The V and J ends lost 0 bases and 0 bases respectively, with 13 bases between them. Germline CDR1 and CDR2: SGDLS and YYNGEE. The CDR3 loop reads CASSVGSGLSSGNTIYF. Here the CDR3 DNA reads TGTGCCAGCAGCGTAGGTTCAGGGTTGAGCTCTGGAAACACCATATATTTT.

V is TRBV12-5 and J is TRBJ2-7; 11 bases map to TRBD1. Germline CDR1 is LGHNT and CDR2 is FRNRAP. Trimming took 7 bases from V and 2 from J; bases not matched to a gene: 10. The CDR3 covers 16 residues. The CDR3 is CASDDTRDRGTYEQYF. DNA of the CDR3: TGTGCTAGTGACGACACCCGGGACAGGGGGACCTACGAGCAGTACTTC.

The CDR3, as DNA: TGTGCCTGGAGTAGGCAGGGCGGCACTGAAGCTTTCTTT. Translated, it gives CAWSRQGGTEAFF. This chain uses TRBV30 with TRBJ1-1, with a tentative D call TRBD1 (5 bases). CDR3 length: 13 amino acids. Germline V gene lookup returns CDR1 GTSNPN and CDR2 SVGIG (reference sequence). The ends were cut back, 2 bases at V and 4 bases at J, with 11 bases in the middle.

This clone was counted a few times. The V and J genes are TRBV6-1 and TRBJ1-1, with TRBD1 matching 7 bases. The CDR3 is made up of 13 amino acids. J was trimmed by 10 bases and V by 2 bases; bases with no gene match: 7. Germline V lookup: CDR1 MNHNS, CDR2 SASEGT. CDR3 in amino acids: CASSEKGALGAFF. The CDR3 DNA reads TGTGCCAGCAGTGAAAAGGGGGCCCTTGGAGCTTTCTTT.

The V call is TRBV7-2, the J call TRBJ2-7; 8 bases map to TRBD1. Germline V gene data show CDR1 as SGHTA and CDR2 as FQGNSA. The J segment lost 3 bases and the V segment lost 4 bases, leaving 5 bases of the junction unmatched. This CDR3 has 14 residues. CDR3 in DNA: TGTGCCAGCAGCTACGGACAGGGCGACTACGAGCAGTACTTC. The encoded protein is CASSYGQGDYEQYF.

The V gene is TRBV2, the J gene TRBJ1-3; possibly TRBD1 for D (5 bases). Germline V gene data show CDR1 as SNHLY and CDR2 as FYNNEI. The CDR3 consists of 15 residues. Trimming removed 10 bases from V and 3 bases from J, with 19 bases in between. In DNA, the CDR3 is TGTGCCACTTCTAAGGGGAGGGTTAGTGGAAACACCATATATTTT. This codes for CATSKGRVSGNTIYF.

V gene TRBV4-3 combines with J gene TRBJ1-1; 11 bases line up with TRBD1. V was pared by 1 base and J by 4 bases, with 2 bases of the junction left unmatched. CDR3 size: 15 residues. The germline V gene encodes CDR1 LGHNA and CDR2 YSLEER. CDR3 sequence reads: CASSQGDRGATEAFF. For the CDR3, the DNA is TGCGCCAGCAGCCAAGGGGACAGGGGGGCCACTGAAGCTTTCTTT.

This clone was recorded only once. The CDR3 spells CASSLAVRHSSGNTIYF. The CDR3 bases are TGTGCCAGCAGCTTAGCCGTTAGACATTCCTCTGGAAACACCATATATTTT. The rearrangement links TRBV7-2 to TRBJ1-3; no definite D call. The ends were cut back, 0 bases at V and 0 bases at J, with 12 bases in the middle. This CDR3 is built from 17 residues. Germline V gene lookup returns CDR1 SGHTA and CDR2 FQGNSA. Filled out from reference TRBV7-2 and TRBJ1-3, the complete variable domain reads GAGVSQSPSNKVTEKGKDVELRCDPISGHTALYWYRQSLGQGLEFLIYFQGNSAPDKSGLPSDRFSAERTGGSVSTLTIQRTQQEDSAVYLCASSLAVRHSSGNTIYFGEGSWLTVV.

As DNA, the CDR3 is TGCGCCAGCAGCCCCCGAGGGCGAACGAACACTGAAGCTTTCTTT. It specifies CASSPRGRTNTEAFF. V is TRBV5-1 and J is TRBJ1-1, with D unresolved. CDR3 length equals 15 residues. V gave up 4 bases and J gave up 1 base, with 14 bases separating them. Looked up from germline, CDR1 is SGHRS and CDR2 is YFSETQ.

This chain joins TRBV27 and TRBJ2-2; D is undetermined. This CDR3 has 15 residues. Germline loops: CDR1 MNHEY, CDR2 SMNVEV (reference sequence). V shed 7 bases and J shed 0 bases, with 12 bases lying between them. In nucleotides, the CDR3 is TGTGCCAGCAAGAATTCAAACACGAACACCGGGGAGCTGTTTTTT. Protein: CASKNSNTNTGELFF.

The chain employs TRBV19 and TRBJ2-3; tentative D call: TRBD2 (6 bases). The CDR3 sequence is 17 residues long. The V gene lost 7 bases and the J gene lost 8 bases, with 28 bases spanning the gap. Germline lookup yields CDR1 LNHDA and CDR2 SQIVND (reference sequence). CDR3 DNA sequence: TGTGCCAGTACCCCACAAAGGTTTTGGGGGGAAATACCTACGCAGTATTTT. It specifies CASTPQRFWGEIPTQYF.

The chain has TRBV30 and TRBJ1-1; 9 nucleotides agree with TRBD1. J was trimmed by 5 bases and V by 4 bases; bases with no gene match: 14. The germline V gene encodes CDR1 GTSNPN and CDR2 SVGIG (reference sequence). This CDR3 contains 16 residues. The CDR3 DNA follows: TGTGCCTGGATCCCCCCCCCGGGACAGGGATTAACTGAAGCTTTCTTT. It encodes CAWIPPPGQGLTEAFF.

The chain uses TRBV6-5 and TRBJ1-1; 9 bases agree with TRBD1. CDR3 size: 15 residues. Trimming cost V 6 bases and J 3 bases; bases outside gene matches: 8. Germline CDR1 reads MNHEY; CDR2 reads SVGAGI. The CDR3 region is CASRPPGTGYTEAFF. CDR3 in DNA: TGTGCCAGCAGACCCCCCGGGACAGGGTACACTGAAGCTTTCTTT.

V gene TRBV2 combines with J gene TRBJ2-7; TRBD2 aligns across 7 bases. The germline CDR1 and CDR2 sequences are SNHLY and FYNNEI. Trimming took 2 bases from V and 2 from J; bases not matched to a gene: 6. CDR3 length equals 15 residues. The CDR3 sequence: CASSENLGGTYEQYF. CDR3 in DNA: TGTGCCAGCAGTGAAAATTTGGGGGGGACCTACGAGCAGTACTTC.

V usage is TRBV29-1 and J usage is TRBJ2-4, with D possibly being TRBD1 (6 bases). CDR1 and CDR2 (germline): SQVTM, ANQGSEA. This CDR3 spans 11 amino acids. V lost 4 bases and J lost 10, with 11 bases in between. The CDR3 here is CSVGQGQIQYF. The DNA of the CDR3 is TGCAGCGTTGGTCAGGGGCAGATTCAGTACTTC. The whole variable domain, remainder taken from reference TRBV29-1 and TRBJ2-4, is SAVISQKPSRDICQRGTSLTIQCQVDSQVTMMFWYRQQPGQSLTLIATANQGSEATYESGFVIDKFPISRPNLTFSTLTVSNMSPEDSSIYLCSVGQGQIQYFGAGTRLSVL.

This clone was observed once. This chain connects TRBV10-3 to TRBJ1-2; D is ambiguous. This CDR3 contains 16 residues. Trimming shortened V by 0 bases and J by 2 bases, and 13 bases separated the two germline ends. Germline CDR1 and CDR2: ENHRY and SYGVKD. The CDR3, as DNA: TGTGCCATCAGTGAGTCCTCAACGACTTCAAACTATGGCTACACCTTC. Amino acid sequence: CAISESSTTSNYGYTF.

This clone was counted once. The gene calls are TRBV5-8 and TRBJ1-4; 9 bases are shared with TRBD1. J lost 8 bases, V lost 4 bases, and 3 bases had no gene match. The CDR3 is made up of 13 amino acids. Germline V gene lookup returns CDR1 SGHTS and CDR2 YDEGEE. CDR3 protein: CASSPTGGEKLFF. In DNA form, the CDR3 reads TGTGCCAGCAGCCCCACAGGGGGCGAAAAACTGTTTTTT.

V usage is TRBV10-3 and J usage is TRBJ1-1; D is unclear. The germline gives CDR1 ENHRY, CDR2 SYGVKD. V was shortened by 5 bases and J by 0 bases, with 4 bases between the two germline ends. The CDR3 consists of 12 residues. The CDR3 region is CAISSVNTEAFF. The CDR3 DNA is TGTGCCATCAGTTCAGTGAACACTGAAGCTTTCTTT.

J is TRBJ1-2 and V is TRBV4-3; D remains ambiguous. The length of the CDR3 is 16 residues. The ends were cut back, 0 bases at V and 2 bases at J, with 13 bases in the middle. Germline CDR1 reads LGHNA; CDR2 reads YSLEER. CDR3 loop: CASSQEVQTRNYGYTF. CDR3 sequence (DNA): TGCGCCAGCAGCCAAGAAGTCCAAACCAGAAACTATGGCTACACCTTC.

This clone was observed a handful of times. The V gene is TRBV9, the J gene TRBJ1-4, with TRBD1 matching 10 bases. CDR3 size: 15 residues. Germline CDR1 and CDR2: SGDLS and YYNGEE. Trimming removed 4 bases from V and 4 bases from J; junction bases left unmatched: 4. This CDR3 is CASSPGTGDNEKLFF. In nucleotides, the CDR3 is TGTGCCAGCAGCCCTGGGACAGGGGATAATGAAAAACTGTTTTTT.

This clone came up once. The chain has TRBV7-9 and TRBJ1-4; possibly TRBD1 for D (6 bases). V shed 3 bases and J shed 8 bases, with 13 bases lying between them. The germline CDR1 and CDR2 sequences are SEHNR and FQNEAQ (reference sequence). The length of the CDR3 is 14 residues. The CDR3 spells CASSFQGLNEKLFF. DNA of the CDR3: TGTGCCAGCAGCTTTCAGGGGTTGAACGAAAAACTGTTTTTT.

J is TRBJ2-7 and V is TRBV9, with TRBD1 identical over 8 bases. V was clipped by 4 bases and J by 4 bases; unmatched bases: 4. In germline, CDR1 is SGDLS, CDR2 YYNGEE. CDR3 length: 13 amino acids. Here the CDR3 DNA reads TGTGCCAGCAGCCGGACAGGGAGGTACGAGCAGTACTTC. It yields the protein CASSRTGRYEQYF. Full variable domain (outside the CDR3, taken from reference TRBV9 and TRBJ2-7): DSGVTQTPKHLITATGQRVTLRCSPRSGDLSVYWYQQSLDQGLQFLIQYYNGEERAKGNILERFSAQQFPDLHSELNLSSLELGDSALYFCASSRTGRYEQYFGPGTRLTVT.

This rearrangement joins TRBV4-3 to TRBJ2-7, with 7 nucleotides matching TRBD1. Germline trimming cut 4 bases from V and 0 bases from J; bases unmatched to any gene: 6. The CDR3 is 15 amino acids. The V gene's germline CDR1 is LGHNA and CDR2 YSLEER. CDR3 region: CASSPDRVPSYEQYF. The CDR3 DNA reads TGCGCCAGCAGCCCCGACAGGGTCCCCTCCTACGAGCAGTACTTC.